These 27 T cell receptor beta chains were all obtained from the same sample, sequenced in a study of early T cells in non-severe SARS-CoV-2 infection (dated by TCRdb to about 2021). The protocol used for the library was 5' RACE. This sample was sequenced with a NextSeq 500. TCRdb trimmed the raw reads at Q25, called clones with MiXCR and kept productive beta chains. Rows matching on CDR3 protein sequence are summarized as one entry with the most common DNA and genes. The sample table contains about 37,000 distinct CDR3 sequences; only one count was recorded for around 6.1% of them. Together, the top ten hold 20% to 30% of the sample. The sequencing sample was made of whole blood. These receptors all stem from an adult who was a healthcare worker with PCR-confirmed SARS-CoV-2 infection or an uninfected control (not recorded which).

The CDR3 loop reads CASSLRQETQYF. CDR3 sequence (DNA): TGTGCCAGCAGCTTGAGGCAAGAGACCCAGTACTTC. The rearrangement uses TRBV7-9 and TRBJ2-5; D not resolved. The CDR3 has 12 amino acids. The ends were cut back, 3 bases at V and 2 bases at J, with 4 bases in the middle. Germline CDR1 and CDR2: SEHNR and FQNEAQ (reference sequence).

This clonotype was counted many times. V gene TRBV5-8 combines with J gene TRBJ1-1; 9 bases agree with TRBD1. Germline assignment: CDR1 SGHTS and CDR2 YDEGEE. The CDR3 loop spans 14 amino acids. V shed 4 bases, J shed 6 bases, and the junction held 7 bases outside the gene matches. DNA of the CDR3: TGTGCCAGCAGCCCGGGACAGGGCTGGCCTGAAGCTTTCTTT. Translated, it gives CASSPGQGWPEAFF.

This clonotype was counted ten times or more. This chain joins TRBV28 and TRBJ2-1; no definite D call. CDR1 and CDR2 (germline): MDHEN, SYDVKM. Between the trimmed V and J ends, which lost 8 bases and 0 bases, there was a span of 8 bases. The CDR3 runs to 13 residues. CDR3 sequence reads: CASWESSYNEQFF. CDR3 sequence (DNA): TGTGCCAGCTGGGAAAGCTCCTACAATGAGCAGTTCTTC.

This clonotype was picked up a small number of times. The J gene is TRBJ2-1, the V gene TRBV20-1; 11 bases are shared with TRBD1. The J segment lost 3 bases and the V segment lost 5 bases, leaving 6 bases of the junction unmatched. The CDR3 length is 15 residues. Germline values: CDR1 DFQATT, CDR2 SNEGSKA (reference sequence). CDR3: CSALTGTGGYNEQFF. The CDR3 bases are TGCAGTGCTTTAACCGGGACAGGGGGCTACAATGAGCAGTTCTTC.

On this clonotype: A read error is possible here, since a much larger clone lies one base away. The genes are TRBV12-5 and TRBJ2-5; unclear D gene. V lost 2 bases, J lost 7 bases, and 8 bases lay in between. The CDR3 has 12 residues. From germline, CDR1 is LGHNT and CDR2 FRNRAP. The CDR3 loop reads CASGLLASTQYF. The CDR3 coding sequence is TGTGCTAGTGGTTTGCTCGCATCGACCCAGTACTTC.

This clonotype was detected ten times or more. The V gene is TRBV11-2, the J gene TRBJ2-2, with D perhaps TRBD1 or TRBD2 (6 bases each). With 5 bases removed from V and 0 bases from J, the gap between germline ends came to 22 bases. Germline CDR1 and CDR2: SGHAT and FQNNGV. The CDR3 has 19 residues. The CDR3 spells CASSPGFRSGASNTGELFF. DNA for the CDR3: TGTGCCAGCAGCCCGGGATTTCGCTCGGGGGCATCGAACACCGGGGAGCTGTTTTTT.

About this clonotype itself: A much larger clone lies one base from this, so it may be a read error. The rearrangement joins TRBV12-3 or TRBV12-4 to TRBJ2-2; 8 positions agree with TRBD2. CDR3 size: 15 residues. With V trimmed by 8 bases and J by 6 bases, 11 bases remained unmatched. As DNA, the CDR3 is TGTGCCAGCGGCCCCAATGCGGGGGGACCCGGGGAGCTGTTTTTT. It specifies CASGPNAGGPGELFF.

This clonotype came up many times. The chain uses TRBV30 and TRBJ2-6; D might be TRBD1 or TRBD2, each matching 6 bases. Per the germline V gene, CDR1 is GTSNPN and CDR2 is SVGIG (reference sequence). V dropped 4 bases and J dropped 4 bases, with 17 bases sitting between them. The CDR3 length is 16 residues. The CDR3 coding sequence is TGTGCCTGGAAACGGGGGCGCCTGGACGGGGCCAACGTCCTGACTTTC. Amino acids: CAWKRGRLDGANVLTF.

This clonotype appeared many times. CDR3 in DNA: TGTGCCAGCAGTGGTACATTGACTAGCGGGTACTACGAGCAGTACTTC. Amino acid sequence: CASSGTLTSGYYEQYF. V and J are TRBV6-1 and TRBJ2-7, with 10 bases fitting TRBD2. The trim removed 4 bases at V and 3 bases at J, leaving 9 bases unmatched. The CDR3 loop spans 16 amino acids. Germline-derived CDR1 and CDR2 are MNHNS and SASEGT.

This clonotype was picked up many times. V usage is TRBV4-2 and J usage is TRBJ2-5, with D unresolved. The V and J ends lost 4 bases and 0 bases respectively, with 12 bases between them. The CDR3 spans 15 residues. CDR1 is LGHNA and CDR2 is YNFKEQ in the germline V gene. The CDR3 coding sequence is TGTGCCAGCAGCCGCTCGGGTACCGACCAAGAGACCCAGTACTTC. Translating it yields CASSRSGTDQETQYF.

This clonotype was counted at least ten times. The J gene is TRBJ2-7, the V gene TRBV28; TRBD2 matches at 12 bases. The V and J ends lost 5 bases and 2 bases, in that order; junction bases with no gene match: 1. This CDR3 has 14 residues. From germline, CDR1 is MDHEN and CDR2 SYDVKM. The CDR3 DNA reads as TGTGCCAGCAGTGGACTAGCGGGAACCTACGAGCAGTACTTC. Residues: CASSGLAGTYEQYF.

This clonotype was recorded at least ten times. V usage is TRBV7-2 and J usage is TRBJ1-4; 10 positions agree with TRBD1. The CDR3 covers 15 residues. V was clipped by 0 bases and J by 8 bases; unmatched bases: 3. From germline, CDR1 is SGHTA and CDR2 FQGNSA. CDR3 sequence (DNA): TGTGCCAGCAGCTTAGCAGCGGGACAGGGGGAAAAACTGTTTTTT. Translation: CASSLAAGQGEKLFF.

This clonotype was seen many times. V is TRBV14 and J is TRBJ1-6, with a tentative D call TRBD1 (5 bases). The V gene lost 0 bases and the J gene lost 2 bases, with 11 bases spanning the gap. Germline assignment: CDR1 SGHDN and CDR2 FVKESK. This CDR3 contains 17 residues. This CDR3 is CASSQETGGTYNSPLHF. In nucleotides, the CDR3 is TGTGCCAGCAGCCAAGAAACAGGAGGCACCTATAATTCACCCCTCCACTTT.

This clonotype appeared a few times. The chain combines TRBV18 with TRBJ2-7; possible D gene TRBD1, 5 bases. Per the germline V gene, CDR1 is KGHSH and CDR2 is LQKENI. The CDR3 runs 15 residues. Between the trimmed V and J ends, which lost 2 bases and 0 bases, there was a span of 11 bases. The CDR3 protein is CASSPTGLSSYEQYF. For the CDR3, the DNA is TGTGCCAGCTCACCAACAGGTTTGAGCTCCTACGAGCAGTACTTC.

This clonotype has a handful of counts. V usage is TRBV6-2 or TRBV6-3 and J usage is TRBJ2-1; possibly TRBD2 for D (7 bases). Looked up from germline, CDR1 is MNHEY and CDR2 is SVGEGT. The length of the CDR3 is 14 residues. V lost 2 bases and J lost 7, with 12 bases in between. The CDR3 sequence is CASSYGRGFNEQFF. The CDR3 DNA reads TGTGCCAGCAGTTACGGGAGGGGGTTTAATGAGCAGTTCTTC.

The table lists this clonotype with many counts. CDR3 nucleotide sequence: TGTGCCAGCAGCGTCAACAGGGGACCCAACGAGCAGTACTTC. Its translation: CASSVNRGPNEQYF. The V and J genes are TRBV7-2 and TRBJ2-7, with 7 bases fitting TRBD1. This CDR3 contains 14 residues. V gave up 5 bases and J gave up 5 bases; unmatched junction bases: 9. Germline CDR1 reads SGHTA; CDR2 reads FQGNSA.

This clonotype has a count of ten or more. The rearrangement uses TRBV12-3 or TRBV12-4 and TRBJ1-1; no definite D call. The length of the CDR3 is 14 residues. The V end was cut by 3 bases, the J end by 1 base, with 9 bases between. The CDR3 loop is CASSLVQSNTEAFF. The CDR3 DNA follows: TGTGCCAGCAGTTTGGTACAGTCGAACACTGAAGCTTTCTTT.

This clonotype was picked up many times. V and J are TRBV2 and TRBJ2-3, with D possibly being TRBD2 (6 bases). Trimming took off 6 bases at V and 6 bases at J, with 19 bases between the two ends. The CDR3 spans 15 residues. CDR1 SNHLY and CDR2 FYNNEI come from the germline V gene. Here the CDR3 DNA reads TGTGCCAGCAGCCCCAGCTCCGGGGGAGCCGATACGCAGTATTTT. This translates into CASSPSSGGADTQYF.

This clonotype has ten or more counts. The chain carries TRBV7-2 and TRBJ2-7, with 7 bases that match TRBD1. J lost 0 bases, V lost 3 bases, and 2 bases had no gene match. Germline CDR1 SGHTA, CDR2 FQGNSA. The CDR3 consists of 14 residues. The CDR3 is CASSFRDSSYEQYF. As DNA, the CDR3 is TGTGCCAGCAGCTTCCGGGACAGCTCCTACGAGCAGTACTTC.

This clonotype was seen a few times. V gene TRBV7-2 combines with J gene TRBJ2-1, with 9 bases aligning to TRBD2. Germline values: CDR1 SGHTA, CDR2 FQGNSA. The CDR3 extends over 17 amino acids. The J segment lost 7 bases and the V segment lost 3 bases, leaving 13 bases of the junction unmatched. In DNA, the CDR3 is TGTGCCAGCAGCTTCGGGCGGGGGGGCTCGGAAGCTAATGAGCAGTTCTTC. As protein: CASSFGRGGSEANEQFF.

The rearrangement joins TRBV6-5 to TRBJ2-1; TRBD1 matches at 9 bases. The ends lost 4 bases at V and 4 bases at J; junction bases unmatched: 5. This CDR3 is 15 amino acids long. Germline CDR1 reads MNHEY; CDR2 reads SVGAGI. The CDR3 sequence is CASSSPGQGYNEQFF. CDR3 sequence (DNA): TGTGCCAGCAGTTCTCCGGGACAGGGATACAATGAGCAGTTCTTC.

This clonotype was picked up many times. The gene calls are TRBV12-3 or TRBV12-4 and TRBJ2-1; 13 nucleotides match TRBD2. CDR3 length equals 13 residues. Trimming took 3 bases from V and 13 from J; bases not matched to a gene: 3. The DNA for the CDR3 is TGTGCCAGCAGTTTCCAGGGACTAGCGGGACAGTTCTTC. It yields the protein CASSFQGLAGQFF.

This clonotype appeared many times. The rearrangement uses TRBV28 and TRBJ2-3; 7 nucleotides agree with TRBD1. V was pared by 6 bases and J by 5 bases, with 5 bases of the junction left unmatched. Looked up from germline, CDR1 is MDHEN and CDR2 is SYDVKM. The CDR3 totals 13 residues. For the CDR3, the DNA is TGTGCCAGCAGAGCGACAGGGCAAGATACGCAGTATTTT. It codes for CASRATGQDTQYF.

The V and J genes are TRBV11-1 and TRBJ2-4; a weak D match, TRBD2 (6 bases). Trimming cost V 0 bases and J 2 bases, with 17 bases left between them. The CDR3 has 18 residues. CDR1 and CDR2 from the germline V gene are SGHAT and FQDESV (reference sequence). In DNA form, the CDR3 reads TGTGCCAGCAGCTTAGCGCGCCGGCCGGGAGTATCCAAAAACATTCAGTACTTC. Residues: CASSLARRPGVSKNIQYF.

There are many counts of this clonotype. This chain connects TRBV5-5 to TRBJ2-5; D ambiguous. CDR3 length equals 13 residues. Trimming shortened V by 4 bases and J by 4 bases, and 11 bases separated the two germline ends. Germline V gene data show CDR1 as SGHKS and CDR2 as YYEKEE (reference sequence). The CDR3 bases are TGTGCCAGCAGCCCCAACTTCCGAGAGACCCAGTACTTC. This codes for CASSPNFRETQYF.

This clonotype has a count of ten or more. The rearrangement uses TRBV6-5 and TRBJ2-1; 8 bases fit TRBD2. The CDR3 contains 18 residues. With 8 bases clipped from V and 4 bases from J, the junction kept 19 bases outside the gene matches. Germline values: CDR1 MNHEY, CDR2 SVGAGI. DNA for the CDR3: TGTGCCAGCGGGGGGGGGCACCGCAGCACTAGCGGTTACAATGAGCAGTTCTTC. Translated, it gives CASGGGHRSTSGYNEQFF.

With respect to this clonotype: A much larger clone lies one base from this, so it may be a read error. The V call is TRBV12-3 or TRBV12-4, the J call TRBJ2-2; weak D call: TRBD1 (6 bases). V lost 5 bases to trimming and J lost 9 bases, with 13 bases between them. The CDR3 extends over 13 amino acids. CDR3 protein: CASSPWGPRELFF. Written as DNA, the CDR3 is TGTGCCAGCAGTCCGTGGGGGCCCAGGGAGCTGTTTTTT.